The T cell receptor beta chain under discussion was sequenced for a study of pediatric ulcerative colitis. Study results and limitations: A couple of rectal clonotypes were found only in ulcerative colitis patients, all of them. Total lymphocyte DNA, not sorted subsets, was the template.

The CDR3 consists of 15 residues. Unmatched junction bases numbered 5, after V lost 6 bases and J lost 6 bases. Germline V CDR1 and CDR2: MNHEY, SVGAGI. The repertoire was sequenced with immunoSEQ multiplex PCR; TCRdb's copy has only in-frame clones and lacks some. The table shows over 35,000 clones, with less than 85% occurring only once. For this clone: Its target is unknown.

V is TRBV6-5 and J is TRBJ2-1; 13 nucleotides line up with TRBD2. The receptor's source is a girl between 5 and 17 years old with moderate ulcerative colitis. Sequencing was carried out using blood. As DNA, the CDR3 is TGTGCCAGCAGGCCGGGACTAGCGGGGAGCAATGAGCAGTTCTTC. Amino acid sequence: CASRPGLAGSNEQFF.